These T cell receptor beta chains were read from a single sample in a study of cytomegalovirus exposure and HLA in healthy donors. Libraries were prepared by immunoSEQ multiplex PCR; TCRdb keeps only in-frame clonotypes and omits some of them. The sample lists approximately 100,000 clones; over 60% were seen once. Sequenced sample: PBMCs. The receptors stem from a middle-aged man in good health and CMV-seropositive. Each CDR3 is given with its conserved first and last residue. D genes are given only for firm matches. A row's size may be missing; if present it is once, few, many or a size class.

TRBD2	TRBV28	TRBJ2-7	-	TGTGCCAGCAGTTTCCTTGGGCGGGGGGTGTATCTGCGCGAGCAGTACTTC	CASSFLGRGVYLREQYF
-	TRBV14	TRBJ2-7	-	TGTGCCAGCAGCCAAGGTCCCGCCGGTTCGGGGAGAAGCCCCATCTACGAGCAGTACTTC	CASSQGPAGSGRSPIYEQYF
-	TRBV10-3	TRBJ1-2	-	TGTGCCATCAGTGAGTCGATACAGGCGAGCTATGGCTACACCTTC	CAISESIQASYGYTF
-	TRBV5-4	TRBJ1-2	-	TGTGCCAGCAGCCAAGATGGGGAGTCGAGCGGCTACACCTTC	CASSQDGESSGYTF
-	TRBV7-6	TRBJ2-1	-	TGTGCCAGCAGCTTACAGGGGCCCTGGAACTCCTACAATGAGCAGTTCTTC	CASSLQGPWNSYNEQFF
-	TRBV19	TRBJ1-2	once	TGTGCCAGTGGGATACAGGGAGCTGGCTACACCTTC	CASGIQGAGYTF
-	TRBV7-6	TRBJ2-7	-	TGTGCCAGCGGGCCACAGAGCGGAGTCGAGCAGTACTTC	CASGPQSGVEQYF
-	TRBV4-1	TRBJ2-7	-	TGCGCCAGCAGCCAAGATGGCAGTTCAGTCTCCTACGAGCAGTACTTC	CASSQDGSSVSYEQYF
-	TRBV6-6	TRBJ2-7	-	TGTGCCAGCAGCATCGCCAGGCAGTACGAGCAGTACTTC	CASSIARQYEQYF
-	TRBV7-2	TRBJ1-6	-	TGTGCCAGCAGCTTAGAACTAACTTCACCCCTCCACTTT	CASSLELTSPLHF
-	TRBV29-1	TRBJ2-1	-	TGCAGCGTTGAGTCCGGGTACAATGAGCAGTTCTTC	CSVESGYNEQFF
TRBD1	TRBV19	TRBJ2-2	-	TGTGCCAGTAGTACCGGGACAGGGGGCTATATCGGGGAGCTGTTTTTT	CASSTGTGGYIGELFF
TRBD2	TRBV5-1	TRBJ2-5	few	TGCGCCAGCAGCTTAAACCCTCCCATCGGGGGGGCAGAGACCCAGTACTTC	CASSLNPPIGGAETQYF
-	TRBV29-1	TRBJ1-2	-	TGCAGCGTTGAAGCCGTTGCCAGTTTGCGGAATGGCTACACCTTC	CSVEAVASLRNGYTF
TRBD2	TRBV4-1	TRBJ2-1	-	TGCGCCAGCAGCCAAGACGGGGGGACGCAGTTCTTC	CASSQDGGTQFF
-	TRBV12-1	TRBJ2-1	-	TGTGCCAGCAGCCTCTTCGGGACTAGCGGGGGGGCCGGTAATGAGCAGTTCTTC	CASSLFGTSGGAGNEQFF
-	TRBV7-9	TRBJ2-3	-	TGTGCCAGCAGCTTAACTGAGACACTCACAGATACGCAGTATTTT	CASSLTETLTDTQYF
TRBD1	TRBV28	TRBJ1-6	-	TGTGCCAGCAGCGGGACAGGGGTTTCACCCCTCCACTTT	CASSGTGVSPLHF
TRBD1	TRBV7-8	TRBJ1-6	-	TGTGCCAGCAGCTTAGATGGGACAGGGAAGGGTTCACCCCTCCACTTT	CASSLDGTGKGSPLHF
-	TRBV7-2	TRBJ2-3	-	TGTGCCAGCAGCTTAGCGCCAGGACAGCAGTATTTT	CASSLAPGQQYF
TRBD1	TRBV28	TRBJ1-2	-	TGTGCCAGCAGTCCAGGGACAGGGGGCTTGTTTGGCTACACCTTC	CASSPGTGGLFGYTF
TRBD1	TRBV6-4	TRBJ1-1	once	TGTGCCAGCAGTCAACAGGGGCACAGCACTGAAGCTTTCTTT	CASSQQGHSTEAFF
-	TRBV5-1	TRBJ1-6	-	TGCGCCAGCAGCTTGGCCCTTAATTCACCCCTCCACTTT	CASSLALNSPLHF
-	TRBV7-3	TRBJ2-5	-	TGTGCCAGCAGCTTAACGGGGGGGGCTCGAGAGACCCAGTACTTC	CASSLTGGARETQYF
TRBD1	TRBV29-1	TRBJ2-1	-	TGCAGCGTTGCGCGGACAGGACCCAATGAGCAGTTCTTC	CSVARTGPNEQFF
-	TRBV9	TRBJ2-1	few	TGTGCCAGCAGCGAGGGGGGGGGCCCCTACAATGAGCAGTTCTTC	CASSEGGGPYNEQFF
-	TRBV5-1	TRBJ2-2	-	TGCGCCAGCAGTCCGGGGACGGGGGGCCGATGGACCGGGGAGCTGTTTTTT	CASSPGTGGRWTGELFF
TRBD1	TRBV23-1	TRBJ2-5	-	TGCGCCAGCACCCAAAAGGGGGGGACAGGGGTCCAAGAGACCCAGTACTTC	CASTQKGGTGVQETQYF
-	TRBV30	TRBJ1-2	once	TGTGCCTGGAGACAGGGAAACTATGGCTACACCTTC	CAWRQGNYGYTF
TRBD2	TRBV5-8	TRBJ2-3	-	TGTGCCAGCAGGCGGGGGATCACAGATACGCAGTATTTT	CASRRGITDTQYF
TRBD1	TRBV27	TRBJ2-7	-	TGTGCCAGCAGTTTAACAGGGGCGAAGGAGCAGTACTTC	CASSLTGAKEQYF
TRBD1	TRBV7-9	TRBJ1-6	-	TGTGCCAGCGATGGGCAGATGACAGGGAGGTCACCCCTCCACTTT	CASDGQMTGRSPLHF
TRBD1	TRBV6-1	TRBJ1-2	-	TGTGCCAGCAGTGAAGGGAGGGGGCGAGGCTATGGCTACACCTTC	CASSEGRGRGYGYTF
-	TRBV7-3	TRBJ2-6	-	TGTGCCAGCAGCCCCCGCGCTGGGGCCAACGTCCTGACTTTC	CASSPRAGANVLTF
-	TRBV2	TRBJ1-2	-	TGTGCCACAACAGAGGACAGTACGGCCTATGGCTACACCTTC	CATTEDSTAYGYTF
-	TRBV7-2	TRBJ1-3	-	TGTGCCAGCAGCCCCCCCCCGGGGACTGGAAACACCATATATTTT	CASSPPPGTGNTIYF
TRBD1	TRBV7-6	TRBJ1-1	-	TGTGCCAGCAGCCCTGAGGGGGCTTCCTTCGGCACTGAAGCTTTCTTT	CASSPEGASFGTEAFF
TRBD2	TRBV5-8	TRBJ2-3	-	TGTGCCAGCAGGCAGACTAGCGGCCGCACAGATACGCAGTATTTT	CASRQTSGRTDTQYF
TRBD1	TRBV2	TRBJ1-4	-	TGTGCCAGCAGAGTACAGGGGGCGCGTGAAAAACTGTTTTTT	CASRVQGAREKLFF
-	TRBV7-2	TRBJ1-5	-	TGTGCCAGCAGCTTAGCTAGTGGGGGGATTGGTCAGCCCCAGCATTTT	CASSLASGGIGQPQHF
-	TRBV5-4	TRBJ2-5	few	TGTGCCAGCAGCTCAAAAGAGGTTAGCGAAGAGACCCAGTACTTC	CASSSKEVSEETQYF
TRBD1	TRBV11-2	TRBJ2-7	-	TGTGCCAGCAGCTCCCCCCGGGACAGTTGGGAGCAGTACTTC	CASSSPRDSWEQYF
TRBD1	TRBV2	TRBJ1-3	-	TGTGCCAGTTTACAGGGGAGCTCTGGAAACACCATATATTTT	CASLQGSSGNTIYF
-	TRBV6-5	TRBJ2-2	-	TGTGCCAGCAGTCAAAGCGGATGGGACACCGGGGAGCTGTTTTTT	CASSQSGWDTGELFF
-	TRBV15	TRBJ1-2	-	TGTGCCACCAGCAGAGATCTAACGGACAGCTATGGCTACACCTTC	CATSRDLTDSYGYTF
TRBD1	TRBV6-1	TRBJ1-1	-	TGTGCCAGCAGTCCAAGGACAGGGTACACTGAAGCTTTCTTT	CASSPRTGYTEAFF
TRBD1	TRBV9	TRBJ2-7	-	TGTGCCAGCAGCTTCTCGACAGGGGGCGGGTACGAGCAGTACTTC	CASSFSTGGGYEQYF
-	TRBV27	TRBJ1-1	-	TGTGCCAGCAGTTTTTTATACAGCGGGATGAACACTGAAGCTTTCTTT	CASSFLYSGMNTEAFF
-	TRBV5-3	TRBJ2-3	-	TGTGCCAGAAGCCGGTACGAGTACAGCGGTTGCACAGATACGCAGTATTTT	CARSRYEYSGCTDTQYF
TRBD2	TRBV2	TRBJ2-1	-	TGTGCCAGCAGCGGACTAGCGGGAACAGCTCGCTCCTACAATGAGCAGTTCTTC	CASSGLAGTARSYNEQFF